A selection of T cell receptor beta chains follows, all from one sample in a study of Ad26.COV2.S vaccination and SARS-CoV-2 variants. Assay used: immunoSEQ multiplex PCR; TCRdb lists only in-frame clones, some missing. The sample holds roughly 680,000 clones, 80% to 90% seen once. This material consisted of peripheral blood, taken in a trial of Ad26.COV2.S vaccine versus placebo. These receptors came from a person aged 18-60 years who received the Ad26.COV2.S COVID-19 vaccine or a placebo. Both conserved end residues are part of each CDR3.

CAISERTSGGWDTQYF	TRBV10-3	TRBJ2-3
CASSYSGKLFF	TRBV6-5	TRBJ1-4
CASSYSKGGYNEQFF	TRBV6-5	TRBJ2-1
CATSGLGQGGTGELFF	TRBV24-1	TRBJ2-2
CASSSPQGNGYTF	TRBV5-4	TRBJ1-2
CSVFSGLTYEQYF	TRBV29-1	TRBJ2-7
CASSFYRTTEAFF	TRBV6-5	TRBJ1-1
CASSPGTGNGALHF	TRBV5-1	TRBJ1-6
CASSLAGGLGYTF	TRBV7-2	TRBJ1-2
CASSAQVGQPQHF	TRBV2	TRBJ1-5
CASSYSGGLSGNTIYF	TRBV6-5	TRBJ1-3
CASSKIWNTEAFF	TRBV5-8	TRBJ1-1
CATSRDLGSQGDTQYF	TRBV15	TRBJ2-3
CASSASGRNEKLFF	TRBV25-1	TRBJ1-4
CASSEAGGSYNEQFF	TRBV27	TRBJ2-1
CASRGTSANTDTQYF	TRBV6-5	TRBJ2-3
CASSLAGYNTGELFF	TRBV2	TRBJ2-2
CATSLVGQGCQPQHF	TRBV24-1	TRBJ1-5
CASMEGMSYEQYF	TRBV7-8	TRBJ2-7
CASSVVPGLATPEQYF	TRBV9	TRBJ2-7
CSATPSSEQYF	TRBV20-1	TRBJ2-7
CASSFGRDTQYF	TRBV11-2	TRBJ2-3
CASSLQTAGVREQFF	TRBV5-1	TRBJ2-1
CASSLTGAHEQFF	TRBV7-2	TRBJ2-1
CASSEEGIAKNIQYF	TRBV9	TRBJ2-4
CASSVGQVSYNEQFF	TRBV9	TRBJ2-1
CASSAIADTQYF	TRBV7-2	TRBJ2-3
CASSQDRGGTETQYF	TRBV4-3	TRBJ2-5
CSSSAYNEQFF	TRBV29-1	TRBJ2-1
CAWTRRIGELFF	TRBV30	TRBJ2-2
CASSLAPGLAGDGEQFF	TRBV5-1	TRBJ2-1
CAWGGGLGTGELFF	TRBV30	TRBJ2-2
CASSRYGGRETQYF	TRBV5-1	TRBJ2-5
CATGGTSNEQFF	TRBV24-1	TRBJ2-1
CASSLSGGGAQETQYF	TRBV7-8	TRBJ2-5
CASSLIAGTYNEQFF	TRBV5-1	TRBJ2-1
CASSQDITPSSYNEQFF	TRBV3-1/TRBV3-2	TRBJ2-1
CASSVEGNWDEQYF	TRBV9	TRBJ2-7
CASSMGRFTDTQYF	TRBV5-1	TRBJ2-3
CASSQTLGISYNEQFF	TRBV27	TRBJ2-1
CASSLMAYDGYTF	TRBV7-9	TRBJ1-2
CASSQGAGDLYEQYF	TRBV3-1/TRBV3-2	TRBJ2-7
CASSRGQSHEQYF	TRBV6-5	TRBJ2-7
CASSRPGTGAPGANVLTF	TRBV6-6	TRBJ2-6
CASSPLMNTEAFF	TRBV19	TRBJ1-1
CASSSGGQGNSPLHF	TRBV7-2	TRBJ1-6
CASSDSLNQPQHF	TRBV6-5	TRBJ1-5